The 2 T cell receptor beta chains reported below all come from one sample, sequenced in a study of T cell repertoires in cytomegalovirus infection (dated by TCRdb to about 2019). Sequencing instrument: Illumina HiSeq 1500. The raw public reads went through TCRdb reprocessing: fastp at Q25, MiXCR clone calling, in-frame beta chains kept. Here each entry gathers all rows of one CDR3 protein and keeps the most common genes and DNA. The sample has 150,000 to 200,000 distinct CDR3 sequences on record, approximately 19% of them singletons. Just under 3% of the sample lies in the top ten. Material: PBMCs. Receptors originate from a human donor in good health (CMV status not recorded). Some clones in this sample may be carry-over from other donors' samples.

Note on this clonotype: A much larger clone lies one base from this, so it may be a read error. The V and J genes are TRBV29-1 and TRBJ2-7; D may be TRBD1 (5 bases). This CDR3 has 12 residues. V lost 5 bases to trimming and J lost 4 bases, with 12 bases between them. Per the germline V gene, CDR1 is SQVTM and CDR2 is ANQGSEA. For the CDR3, the DNA is TGCAGCGTTATACAGGAAAAATACGAGCAGTACTTC. This translates into CSVIQEKYEQYF.

At least ten counts were recorded for this clonotype. This chain connects TRBV12-3 or TRBV12-4 to TRBJ2-1, with TRBD2 as a possible D gene (6 bases). The V gene lost 5 bases and the J gene lost 0 bases, with 17 bases spanning the gap. This CDR3 has 17 residues. The chain's CDR3 is CASSGLATDHSYNEQFF. CDR3 DNA: TGTGCCAGCAGTGGTCTAGCGACCGATCACTCCTACAATGAGCAGTTCTTC.